The rows below give T cell receptor beta chains drawn from one sample of a study of molecular identifiers for immune sequencing clone quantification. TCRdb reprocessed the PCR reads with MiXCR, giving one entry per CDR3 protein. The table includes tens of thousands of distinct CDR3 sequences, about a sixth detected once. Sequencing was performed on naive CD8+ T cells from blood, with Jurkat cell RNA spiked in. All receptors come from a human donor in good health. Some libraries in this study had Jurkat cell RNA spiked in. Each CDR3 is given with its conserved first and last residue. A D gene is named only where the DNA matches it firmly. Size tells how often a clone was seen (once, few, many) or the class of an expanded clone, and some rows leave it out.

many	TRBJ2-7	TRBV13	TRBD1	13	TGTGCCAGCAGCCCGGACAGGAGCTACGAGCAGTACTTC	CASSPDRSYEQYF
few	TRBJ2-5	TRBV11-2	.	14	TGTGCCAGCAGCTTAGGATCAAGGGGGGAGACCCAGTACTTC	CASSLGSRGETQYF
.	TRBJ2-7	TRBV7-9	.	16	TGTGCCAGCAGCTCCCCATTAGGGGGGAGCTCCTACGAGCAGTACTTC	CASSSPLGGSSYEQYF
many	TRBJ2-3	TRBV28	.	14	TGTGCCAGCAGTTTGGAGGGGGCAATAGATACGCAGTATTTT	CASSLEGAIDTQYF
few	TRBJ2-7	TRBV27	TRBD2	15	TGTGCCAGCAGCCCTGGGACTAGCGGACACTACGAGCAGTACTTC	CASSPGTSGHYEQYF
many	TRBJ2-7	TRBV5-1	.	16	TGCGCCAGCAGCTCTGGGACCGACGACACCAATGGCGAGCAGTACTTC	CASSSGTDDTNGEQYF
many	TRBJ1-1	TRBV20-1	TRBD1	12	TGCCAGGCTAGGGACAGTAACACTGAAGCTTTCTTT	CQARDSNTEAFF
few	TRBJ1-1	TRBV19	.	14	TGTGCCAGTAGCCAGACAGAAACGAACACTGAAGCTTTCTTT	CASSQTETNTEAFF
.	TRBJ2-7	TRBV5-4	.	14	TGTGCCAGCAGCTCGCCGGGACGGACTTACGAGCAGTACTTC	CASSSPGRTYEQYF
many	TRBJ2-7	TRBV2	TRBD1	15	TGTGCCAGCAGTAAGACAGGGAGTGGGCCCTACGAGCAGTACTTC	CASSKTGSGPYEQYF
many	TRBJ1-1	TRBV7-9	.	15	TGTGCCAGCAGCCCAACTTTTAGGGAGGACACTGAAGCTTTCTTT	CASSPTFREDTEAFF
many	TRBJ2-7	TRBV4-2	TRBD2	18	TGTGCCAGCAGCCAAGAAAATAGCGGGACGCCCTTGCTGTACGAGCAGTACTTC	CASSQENSGTPLLYEQYF
many	TRBJ2-5	TRBV7-6	.	17	TGTGCCAGCAGCCGATTTGGACAGGGAGGGGACCAAGAGACCCAGTACTTC	CASSRFGQGGDQETQYF
many	TRBJ2-2	TRBV27	.	15	TGTGCCAGCAGTTTGGGGGCTTCGAACACCGGGGAGCTGTTTTTT	CASSLGASNTGELFF
few	TRBJ2-5	TRBV30	.	13	TGTGCCTGGAGTACCATTTGGGGAGAGACCCAGTACTTC	CAWSTIWGETQYF
many	TRBJ2-7	TRBV4-2	.	14	TGTGCCAGCAGGCCGGTACAGAGCTCCTACGAGCAGTACTTC	CASRPVQSSYEQYF
many	TRBJ2-6	TRBV5-1	.	18	TGCGCCAGCAGCTTGGCCTCAGGGATCTTCTCTGGGGCCAACGTCCTGACTTTC	CASSLASGIFSGANVLTF
few	TRBJ2-7	TRBV2	.	14	TGTGCCAGCAGTGAAGTCAAGAGCGGCTACGAGCAGTACTTC	CASSEVKSGYEQYF
.	TRBJ2-5	TRBV6-2/TRBV6-3	TRBD2	16	TGTGCCAGCAGGACCGTAGTACTAGCGATACAAGAGACCCAGTACTTC	CASRTVVLAIQETQYF
many	TRBJ2-7	TRBV20-1	.	14	TGCAGTGCCTCAGGGGGGAGCGGGGGCTACGAGCAGTACTTC	CSASGGSGGYEQYF
many	TRBJ2-7	TRBV30	.	13	TGTGCCTGGAACCTAGCAACCACCTACGAGCAGTACTTC	CAWNLATTYEQYF
many	TRBJ1-2	TRBV4-2	.	15	TGTGCCAGCAGCCAGCTGGGGGGGGGTAACTATGGCTACACCTTC	CASSQLGGGNYGYTF
many	TRBJ2-3	TRBV3-1	TRBD2	18	TGTGCCAGCAGCCAAGATCGTGGGGGAGGGCTCTCCACAGATACGCAGTATTTT	CASSQDRGGGLSTDTQYF
many	TRBJ2-3	TRBV7-6	.	12	TGTGCCAGCAGCCCTTGGTCGGATACGCAGTATTTT	CASSPWSDTQYF
many	TRBJ1-1	TRBV7-6	.	15	TGTGCCAGCAGCTTGGTTTCGGGGGAGGGGACTGAAGCTTTCTTT	CASSLVSGEGTEAFF
many	TRBJ1-1	TRBV20-1	.	14	TGCAGTGCTAGAGATCCCTACGCCGTAATGGAGGCTTTCTTT	CSARDPYAVMEAFF
.	TRBJ2-3	TRBV12-3/TRBV12-4	TRBD2	16	TGTGCCAGCAGTCCCTTAAGCGGGAAGAGTATGTTAACGCAGTATTTT	CASSPLSGKSMLTQYF
.	TRBJ2-1	TRBV7-9	TRBD2	13	TGTGCCAATCGACTAGCGGGTAATAATGAGCAGTTCTTC	CANRLAGNNEQFF
many	TRBJ1-1	TRBV27	.	12	TGTGCCAGCAGCCAAGGGGGAACTGAAGCTTTCTTT	CASSQGGTEAFF
many	TRBJ2-3	TRBV6-2/TRBV6-3	TRBD1	17	TGTGCCAGCAGTCTTAGCCTACCCGGGACAGTCACAGATACGCAGTATTTT	CASSLSLPGTVTDTQYF
many	TRBJ1-5	TRBV12-3/TRBV12-4	.	15	TGTGCCAGCAGAACGGGCCAGGGTAGCAATCAGCCCCAGCATTTT	CASRTGQGSNQPQHF
few	TRBJ2-7	TRBV18	TRBD1	14	TGTGCCAGCTCTCCTCCAGGGGGCTCCTACGAGCAGTACTTC	CASSPPGGSYEQYF
many	TRBJ2-7	TRBV4-1	.	14	TGCGCCAGCAGCCAAGATTTCGCCACTTACGAGCAGTACTTC	CASSQDFATYEQYF
few	TRBJ2-2	TRBV5-4	.	16	TGTGCCAGCAGCCATGTTACAGCACTGAACACCGGGGAGCTGTTTTTT	CASSHVTALNTGELFF
many	TRBJ2-7	TRBV25-1	TRBD1	16	TGTGCCAGCAGTGATCGCCGGACAGGATCTTCCTACGAGCAGTACTTC	CASSDRRTGSSYEQYF
many	TRBJ2-7	TRBV5-5	.	16	TGTGCCAGCAGCTTGTGGCCGGGAGTTAATGCTGGCGAGCAGTACTTC	CASSLWPGVNAGEQYF
many	TRBJ1-1	TRBV6-2/TRBV6-3	.	13	TGTGCCTCACAGGACGGAGTTTTGACTGAAGCTTTCTTT	CASQDGVLTEAFF
many	TRBJ2-7	TRBV7-9	TRBD2	11	TGTGCCGGCAGCGGGAGCTACGAGCAGTACTTC	CAGSGSYEQYF
many	TRBJ2-3	TRBV27	.	19	TGTGCCAGCAGACCGGGGCGCCTCGGGGTCGGTGCTAGCACAGATACGCAGTATTTT	CASRPGRLGVGASTDTQYF
many	TRBJ2-1	TRBV11-2	TRBD2	17	TGTGCCAGCAGCCTCTTTCCACTAGCGGGAGAATCCAATGAGCAGTTCTTC	CASSLFPLAGESNEQFF
few	TRBJ2-7	TRBV12-3/TRBV12-4	.	12	TGTGCCAGCACCTATCGACCCGACGAGCAGTACTTC	CASTYRPDEQYF
many	TRBJ2-1	TRBV10-3	TRBD2	18	TGTGCCATCAGTGAGCTCACCGCGGGTGCGGGAGATCACAATGAGCAGTTCTTC	CAISELTAGAGDHNEQFF
many	TRBJ2-7	TRBV5-6	TRBD2	16	TGTGCCAGCAGACCCGGGGTAGCGGGAGTATTGGGAGAGCAGTACTTC	CASRPGVAGVLGEQYF
many	TRBJ2-3	TRBV5-1	.	16	TGCGCCAGCAGGAAAGAGTCTAGCGCAAAGTTAGATACGCAGTATTTT	CASRKESSAKLDTQYF
many	TRBJ2-1	TRBV29-1	TRBD2	15	TGCAGCGTTGAAGACGGGCTAGCGGAGTATAATGAGCAGTTCTTC	CSVEDGLAEYNEQFF
many	TRBJ2-1	TRBV4-1	.	16	TGCGCCAGCAGCCAAGAGCATCCCGAGGCCTACAATGAGCAGTTCTTC	CASSQEHPEAYNEQFF
many	TRBJ2-5	TRBV30	TRBD2	14	TGTGCCTGGAGTGGGACTAGCGGGAGGGAGACCCAGTACTTC	CAWSGTSGRETQYF
many	TRBJ2-2	TRBV27	.	12	TGTGCCAGCAGTTTAAAGGGGACAGAGCTGTTTTTT	CASSLKGTELFF